This is a list of T cell receptor beta chains from one sample in a study of cytomegalovirus exposure and HLA in healthy donors. TCRdb's table, derived via immunoSEQ multiplex PCR, lists solely in-frame clones and lacks some. The sample has around 75,000 clones; the top ten hold approximately 13%. Material for sequencing was PBMCs. The receptors here all came from a man aged 45-60 years in good health and CMV-seropositive. The CDR3 runs from the conserved cysteine through the conserved F or W. A D gene is named only where the DNA matches it firmly.

v_gene: TRBV19; j_gene: TRBJ1-5; d_gene: -; CDR3nt: TGTGCCACGACAAGGGGAAGGACAGTAGGGAATCAGCCCCAGCATTTT; CDR3aa: CATTRGRTVGNQPQHF
v_gene: TRBV9; j_gene: TRBJ2-2; d_gene: TRBD1; CDR3nt: TGTGCCAGTAATCAGGGGGAGACCGGGGAGCTGTTTTTT; CDR3aa: CASNQGETGELFF
v_gene: TRBV14; j_gene: TRBJ1-1; d_gene: -; CDR3nt: TGTGCCAGCAGCCAAGGCAACCTCCGGGAAGCTTTCTTT; CDR3aa: CASSQGNLREAFF
v_gene: TRBV5-6; j_gene: TRBJ2-1; d_gene: -; CDR3nt: TGTGCCAGCAGCTTGATGGGCAGGGCGGACAATGAGCAGTTCTTC; CDR3aa: CASSLMGRADNEQFF
v_gene: TRBV25-1; j_gene: TRBJ2-3; d_gene: TRBD2; CDR3nt: TGTGCCAGCAGTGAGGTGGCTAGCGGGGGGAATACGCAGTATTTT; CDR3aa: CASSEVASGGNTQYF
v_gene: TRBV7-2; j_gene: TRBJ1-2; d_gene: -; CDR3nt: TGTGCCAGCAGCTTAGGAGGGGGAAGGTATGGCTACACCTTC; CDR3aa: CASSLGGGRYGYTF
v_gene: TRBV21-1; j_gene: TRBJ2-1; d_gene: -; CDR3nt: TGTGCCAGCAGCAAAAGAGGTCGGGACAGGGGGCTTAATGAGCAGTTCTTC; CDR3aa: CASSKRGRDRGLNEQFF
v_gene: TRBV5-1; j_gene: TRBJ2-1; d_gene: -; CDR3nt: TGCGCCAGCAGCTCCCAGGGCTCTGAGCAGTTCTTC; CDR3aa: CASSSQGSEQFF
v_gene: TRBV18; j_gene: TRBJ1-6; d_gene: -; CDR3nt: TGTGCCAGCTCACTAAGACAGGATATGAATTCACCCCTCCACTTT; CDR3aa: CASSLRQDMNSPLHF
v_gene: TRBV7-9; j_gene: TRBJ1-6; d_gene: -; CDR3nt: TGTGCCAGCAGTTGGGACATTGCGTCACCCCTCCACTTT; CDR3aa: CASSWDIASPLHF
v_gene: TRBV5-1; j_gene: TRBJ2-3; d_gene: -; CDR3nt: TGCGCCAGCAGCTTGGATTCCACTAGCACAGATACGCAGTATTTT; CDR3aa: CASSLDSTSTDTQYF
v_gene: TRBV7-9; j_gene: TRBJ2-7; d_gene: -; CDR3nt: TGTGCCAGCAACTCAAGCCCCAACGAGCAGTACTTC; CDR3aa: CASNSSPNEQYF
v_gene: TRBV25-1; j_gene: TRBJ2-1; d_gene: -; CDR3nt: TGTGCCAGCAGTGACAGGGGCCCCTACAATGAGCAGTTCTTC; CDR3aa: CASSDRGPYNEQFF
v_gene: TRBV5-6; j_gene: TRBJ1-2; d_gene: TRBD1; CDR3nt: TGTGCCAGCAGCTCGAGGGACAGCTTATACTATGGCTACACCTTC; CDR3aa: CASSSRDSLYYGYTF
v_gene: TRBV18; j_gene: TRBJ1-2; d_gene: TRBD1; CDR3nt: TGTGCCAGCTCACCACCGACAGGGGGCTGGGGCTACACCTTC; CDR3aa: CASSPPTGGWGYTF
v_gene: TRBV5-1; j_gene: TRBJ1-6; d_gene: -; CDR3nt: TGCGCCAGCAGCTTAGAGAGGAATTCACCCCTCCACTTT; CDR3aa: CASSLERNSPLHF
v_gene: TRBV11-1; j_gene: TRBJ1-2; d_gene: -; CDR3nt: TGTGCCAGCAGCTTCGCTACAGGGAGGGATGGCTACACCTTC; CDR3aa: CASSFATGRDGYTF
v_gene: TRBV7-2; j_gene: TRBJ1-5; d_gene: TRBD1; CDR3nt: TGTGCCAGCAGCTTCGGACAGGGAGATCAGCCCCAGCATTTT; CDR3aa: CASSFGQGDQPQHF
v_gene: TRBV30; j_gene: TRBJ1-1; d_gene: -; CDR3nt: TGTGCCTATATTGAGGGCGGGATTGAAGCTTTCTTT; CDR3aa: CAYIEGGIEAFF
v_gene: TRBV14; j_gene: TRBJ2-7; d_gene: -; CDR3nt: TGTGCCAGCAGCTTTGACTCGAGCTCCTACGAGCAGTACTTC; CDR3aa: CASSFDSSSYEQYF
v_gene: TRBV10-2; j_gene: TRBJ1-6; d_gene: -; CDR3nt: TGCGCCAGCAGTGATGGGAGGGGCAGGGAGATCTTCTGG; CDR3aa: CASSDGRGREIFW
v_gene: TRBV10-3; j_gene: TRBJ1-2; d_gene: TRBD1; CDR3nt: TGTGCCATCAGTGGAACAGGGGAAGACAACTATGGCTACACCTTC; CDR3aa: CAISGTGEDNYGYTF
v_gene: TRBV7-2; j_gene: TRBJ2-3; d_gene: -; CDR3nt: TGTGCCAGCAGCTTAATCACCGGGGATACGCAGTATTTT; CDR3aa: CASSLITGDTQYF
v_gene: TRBV5-1; j_gene: TRBJ2-4; d_gene: -; CDR3nt: TGCGCCAGCAGCTCCCTAGGGGTTCAGTACTTC; CDR3aa: CASSSLGVQYF
v_gene: TRBV6-1; j_gene: TRBJ1-6; d_gene: TRBD1; CDR3nt: TGTGCCGGAGGGGCTGACAGGGACTCACCCCTCCACTTT; CDR3aa: CAGGADRDSPLHF
v_gene: TRBV28; j_gene: TRBJ2-3; d_gene: -; CDR3nt: TGTGCCAGCAGTTTAGTTCCATTAGATACGCAGTATTTT; CDR3aa: CASSLVPLDTQYF
v_gene: TRBV2; j_gene: TRBJ2-3; d_gene: TRBD2; CDR3nt: TGTGCCAGCAAACGGACTAGCGGCACAGATACGCAGTATTTT; CDR3aa: CASKRTSGTDTQYF
v_gene: TRBV13; j_gene: TRBJ2-7; d_gene: -; CDR3nt: TGTGCCAGCAGCTTAGGCCTTAGCTACGAGCAGTACTTC; CDR3aa: CASSLGLSYEQYF
v_gene: TRBV29-1; j_gene: TRBJ2-1; d_gene: TRBD1; CDR3nt: TGCAGCGTTTTGGCTTTCGTGGGACAGGGTTGGTCCTACAATGAGCAGTTCTTC; CDR3aa: CSVLAFVGQGWSYNEQFF
v_gene: TRBV4-1; j_gene: TRBJ1-1; d_gene: -; CDR3nt: TGCGCCAGCAGCCCTATAGTCACGGCGGTCATAGCTTTCTTT; CDR3aa: CASSPIVTAVIAFF
v_gene: TRBV27; j_gene: TRBJ1-2; d_gene: -; CDR3nt: TGTGCCAGCAGTACCTACACGGGGGGGTTAAAAGGCTACACCTTC; CDR3aa: CASSTYTGGLKGYTF
v_gene: TRBV7-9; j_gene: TRBJ2-2; d_gene: TRBD1; CDR3nt: TGTGCCAGCAGCCCTGGGACAGGGTCTTACACCGGGGAGCTGTTTTTT; CDR3aa: CASSPGTGSYTGELFF
v_gene: TRBV4-1; j_gene: TRBJ1-1; d_gene: -; CDR3nt: TGCGCCAGCAGCCAAGTGCAGGAGGAGACTGAAGCTTTCTTT; CDR3aa: CASSQVQEETEAFF
v_gene: TRBV2; j_gene: TRBJ2-2; d_gene: -; CDR3nt: TGTGCCAGCAGCCCACAGGGGAACACCGGGGAGCTGTTTTTT; CDR3aa: CASSPQGNTGELFF
v_gene: TRBV28; j_gene: TRBJ1-2; d_gene: TRBD1; CDR3nt: TGTGCCAGCAGCCCCACCGACAGGGGTGGCTACACCTTC; CDR3aa: CASSPTDRGGYTF
v_gene: TRBV9; j_gene: TRBJ2-4; d_gene: -; CDR3nt: TGTGCCAGCAGCGTATGTAGTAACTTTCCACTAGCCAAAAACATTCAGTACTTC; CDR3aa: CASSVCSNFPLAKNIQYF
v_gene: TRBV25-1; j_gene: TRBJ1-5; d_gene: -; CDR3nt: TGTGCCAGCACTGACCAGGGAAATCAGCCCCAGCATTTT; CDR3aa: CASTDQGNQPQHF
v_gene: TRBV7-8; j_gene: TRBJ1-2; d_gene: -; CDR3nt: TGTGCCAGCAGCCAGGAGGGGATCTATGGCTACACCTTC; CDR3aa: CASSQEGIYGYTF
v_gene: TRBV2; j_gene: TRBJ2-5; d_gene: -; CDR3nt: TGTGCCAGCAGTGGGAGGGGGGGCCATGGGGAGACCCAGTACTTC; CDR3aa: CASSGRGGHGETQYF
v_gene: TRBV6-1; j_gene: TRBJ1-5; d_gene: -; CDR3nt: TGTGCCAGCAGTGAAGTCGACAGTATCAAAAATCAGCCCCAGCATTTT; CDR3aa: CASSEVDSIKNQPQHF
v_gene: TRBV7-9; j_gene: TRBJ2-3; d_gene: -; CDR3nt: TGTGCCAGCAGCGCTGGATGGGGAGGTAGGGCAGATACGCAGTATTTT; CDR3aa: CASSAGWGGRADTQYF
v_gene: TRBV25-1; j_gene: TRBJ1-2; d_gene: TRBD1; CDR3nt: TGTGCCAGCACCTCGACAGGGGGCGTCTATGGCTACACCTTC; CDR3aa: CASTSTGGVYGYTF
v_gene: TRBV6-5; j_gene: TRBJ1-3; d_gene: TRBD1; CDR3nt: TGTGCCAGCAGTCCGGACAGGGTGCGGGGAAACACCATATATTTT; CDR3aa: CASSPDRVRGNTIYF
v_gene: TRBV20-1; j_gene: TRBJ2-5; d_gene: -; CDR3nt: TGCAGTGCTAGCTTCCGAGAGACCCAGTACTTC; CDR3aa: CSASFRETQYF
v_gene: TRBV19; j_gene: TRBJ1-4; d_gene: -; CDR3nt: TGTGCCAGTAGTATTGGAACAGGGAATGAAAAACTGTTTTTT; CDR3aa: CASSIGTGNEKLFF
v_gene: TRBV4-1; j_gene: TRBJ1-4; d_gene: TRBD1; CDR3nt: TGCGCCAGCAGCTCCTGGACAGGGGTGGGTGAAAAACTGTTTTTT; CDR3aa: CASSSWTGVGEKLFF
v_gene: TRBV5-4; j_gene: TRBJ1-1; d_gene: TRBD1; CDR3nt: TGTGCCAGCAGCTCCAGACAGGGGGCGCGGACTGAAGCTTTCTTT; CDR3aa: CASSSRQGARTEAFF
v_gene: TRBV27; j_gene: TRBJ2-7; d_gene: TRBD2; CDR3nt: TGTGCCAGCAGTTACCAGCGGGAGACCTACGAGCAGTACTTC; CDR3aa: CASSYQRETYEQYF
v_gene: TRBV7-2; j_gene: TRBJ1-5; d_gene: -; CDR3nt: TGTGCCAGCAGCGGACGAGGGGGTAACCCCAATCAGCCCCAGCATTTT; CDR3aa: CASSGRGGNPNQPQHF
v_gene: TRBV6-1; j_gene: TRBJ1-3; d_gene: -; CDR3nt: TGTGCCAGCAGTGAAAACCCCACGGACACCATATATTTT; CDR3aa: CASSENPTDTIYF
v_gene: TRBV7-9; j_gene: TRBJ2-3; d_gene: TRBD2; CDR3nt: TGTGCCAGCAGCTTAGACTCGGGACTAGCGGGACTGATCACAGATACGCAGTATTTT; CDR3aa: CASSLDSGLAGLITDTQYF
v_gene: TRBV9; j_gene: TRBJ2-1; d_gene: -; CDR3nt: TGTGCCAGCAGCGCAGAGGGGGTCTCCTACAATGAGCAGTTCTTC; CDR3aa: CASSAEGVSYNEQFF
v_gene: TRBV6-4; j_gene: TRBJ1-1; d_gene: -; CDR3nt: TGTGCCAGCAGTCAGACAGGGAACACTGAAGCTTTCTTT; CDR3aa: CASSQTGNTEAFF
v_gene: TRBV2; j_gene: TRBJ2-7; d_gene: TRBD1; CDR3nt: TGTGCCAGCAGGGCCGGGACAGAAATATCCTACGAGCAGTACTTC; CDR3aa: CASRAGTEISYEQYF
v_gene: TRBV9; j_gene: TRBJ2-2; d_gene: TRBD2; CDR3nt: TGTGCCAGCAGCGTAGGGGCGGGGGGCGGCACCGGGGAGCTGTTTTTT; CDR3aa: CASSVGAGGGTGELFF
v_gene: TRBV7-9; j_gene: TRBJ2-1; d_gene: TRBD1; CDR3nt: TGTGCCAGCAGCCCCTGGACAGGGAAAAATGAGCAGTTCTTC; CDR3aa: CASSPWTGKNEQFF
v_gene: TRBV9; j_gene: TRBJ2-3; d_gene: TRBD2; CDR3nt: TGTGCCAGCAGCGCCCGACTAGCGGGAGATACGCAGTATTTT; CDR3aa: CASSARLAGDTQYF
v_gene: TRBV5-6; j_gene: TRBJ1-1; d_gene: -; CDR3nt: TGTGCCAGCAGCTTCTTTCAAGGGGTCACTGAAGCTTTCTTT; CDR3aa: CASSFFQGVTEAFF
v_gene: TRBV9; j_gene: TRBJ2-1; d_gene: TRBD1; CDR3nt: TGTGCCAGCAGCTCCCAAGGGGACAGGGGCAATGAGCAGTTCTTC; CDR3aa: CASSSQGDRGNEQFF
v_gene: TRBV7-9; j_gene: TRBJ2-2; d_gene: -; CDR3nt: TGTGCCAGCAGCTTATCCCTAAGAACCGGGGAGCTGTTTTTT; CDR3aa: CASSLSLRTGELFF